This TCR beta chain was observed in a study of CD8 T cells in ankylosing spondylitis. TCRdb re-called the 5' RACE reads with MiXCR, one entry per CDR3 protein. The data hold fewer than 350,000 distinct CDR3 sequences, with about 9.9% observed a single time. Germline V CDR1 and CDR2: MDHEN, SYDVKM. There are 17 residues in the CDR3. Losses at the gene ends were 6 bases for V and 0 bases for J; bases not matched to a gene: 10. Sequenced: blood, either unsorted or a sorted T cell fraction (not recorded which). The sequence came from a female donor with ankylosing spondylitis or in good health (not recorded which). J is TRBJ1-2 and V is TRBV28; 10 nucleotides align to TRBD1. CDR3 sequence reads: CASSRVRDRGPNYGYTF. In nucleotides, the CDR3 is TGTGCCAGCAGCCGAGTAAGGGACAGGGGTCCTAACTATGGCTACACCTTC.